Presented here are 20 T cell receptor beta chains from one specimen sequenced in a study of blood T cells in healthy people across ages. A sample-barcoded 5' primer and a J-beta primer mix were used in a second PCR of about 7 to 12 cycles. One entry per CDR3 protein, called by TCRdb with MiXCR from the 5' RACE reads. This sample has more than 650,000 distinct CDR3 sequences, with 22% found just once. The sequencing sample was made of blood. All receptors come from a man aged 65-85 years in good health.

The chain joins TRBV7-2 to TRBJ2-5; 9 bases fit TRBD2. Near its end, the DNA agrees better with TRBJ2-1, so the J call may be wrong. The V gene's germline CDR1 is SGHTA and CDR2 FQGNSA. The CDR3 contains 16 residues. The CDR3 nucleotides read TGTGCCAGCAGCTTTCAGAGCGGGGGGTTCAACAATGAGCAGTTCTTC. It codes for CASSFQSGGFNNEQFF.

The V call is TRBV12-3 or TRBV12-4, the J call TRBJ1-5, with 9 nucleotides matching TRBD1. CDR3 length: 16 residues. Unmatched junction bases numbered 6, after V lost 5 bases and J lost 1 base. The CDR3 is CASSEQGAMSNQPQHF. The CDR3 coding sequence is TGTGCCAGCAGTGAACAGGGGGCTATGAGCAATCAGCCCCAGCATTTT.

The count of this clonotype is one. The chain uses TRBV5-6 and TRBJ1-2, with D hard to call. The germline V gene has CDR1 SGHDT and CDR2 YYEEEE. The CDR3 runs to 14 residues. V lost 4 bases and J lost 0, with 10 bases in between. The chain's CDR3 is CASSPMGANYGYTF. In DNA form, the CDR3 reads TGTGCCAGCAGCCCGATGGGAGCTAACTATGGCTACACCTTC.

The chain uses TRBV20-1 and TRBJ1-4, with D possibly being TRBD1 (6 bases). This CDR3 region has 14 residues. Germline CDR1 DFQATT, CDR2 SNEGSKA (reference sequence). V gave up 5 bases and J gave up 7 bases, with 17 bases separating them. The CDR3 sequence is CSAPRILGGEKLFF. DNA of the CDR3: TGCAGTGCTCCGCGGATCCTAGGGGGTGAAAAACTGTTTTTT.

The rearrangement uses TRBV11-2 and TRBJ2-4, with 7 positions matching TRBD1. The CDR3 totals 16 residues. V was clipped by 1 base and J by 0 bases; unmatched bases: 3. CDR1 and CDR2 (germline): SGHAT, FQNNGV. CDR3 amino acids: CASSLVGTVAKNIQYF. CDR3 nucleotides: TGTGCCAGCAGCTTAGTGGGGACAGTAGCCAAAAACATTCAGTACTTC.

The sample holds a few counts of this clonotype. One junction end disagrees with the germline gene, perhaps due to a read error. The rearrangement uses TRBV5-1 and TRBJ2-5, with TRBD2 identical over 7 bases. The end of the DNA fits TRBJ2-1 better, so the J call may be wrong. CDR1 is SGHRS, CDR2 YFSETQ, per germline. This CDR3 comprises 15 residues. Written as DNA, the CDR3 is TGCACCAGCAGCTTTGAGGGAGGGGATTACAATGAGCAGTTCTTC. Its translation is CTSSFEGGDYNEQFF.

V and J are TRBV18 and TRBJ1-3, with TRBD1 matching over 7 bases. Germline CDR1 is KGHSH and CDR2 is LQKENI. Trimming took 5 bases from V and 4 from J; bases not matched to a gene: 11. CDR3 length: 16 amino acids. CDR3 in amino acids: CASSSDRAGVGNTIYF. The CDR3 nucleotides are TGTGCCAGCTCATCTGACAGGGCCGGAGTCGGAAACACCATATATTTT.

The gene calls are TRBV20-1 and TRBJ1-1; 9 nucleotides line up with TRBD1. The CDR3 has 12 amino acids. Germline loops: CDR1 DFQATT, CDR2 SNEGSKA (reference sequence). The junction had 6 bases not matched to a gene; V was cut back by 5 bases and J by 8 bases. This CDR3 is CSAPGQGSEAFF. The CDR3 DNA is TGCAGTGCTCCAGGACAGGGGTCCGAAGCTTTCTTT.

In its sample, this clonotype was seen a few times. The chain links TRBV12-3 or TRBV12-4 to TRBJ2-2, with D uncertain. This CDR3 has 16 amino acids. V lost 1 base to trimming and J lost 2 bases, with 11 bases between them. CDR3: CASSLERPKNTGELFF. The DNA for the CDR3 is TGTGCCAGCAGTTTAGAAAGGCCGAAAAACACCGGGGAGCTGTTTTTT.

The V gene is TRBV5-1, the J gene TRBJ1-1; unclear D gene. Per the germline V gene, CDR1 is SGHRS and CDR2 is YFSETQ. V was cut by 4 bases and J by 4 bases, with 14 bases left in between. CDR3 length: 14 residues. In nucleotides, the CDR3 is TGCGCCAGCAGCGCCGGACGCTTTCGCACTGAAGCTTTCTTT. Translated: CASSAGRFRTEAFF.

As to this clonotype: One junction end disagrees with the germline gene, perhaps due to a read error. This rearrangement joins TRBV20-1 to TRBJ2-3; D is unclear. The CDR3 length is 12 residues. Germline-derived CDR1 and CDR2 are DFQATT and SNEGSKA (reference sequence). The CDR3 DNA sequence: TGCAGTGCGCTATCTATCACAGATACGCAGTCTTTT. Amino acid sequence: CSALSITDTQSF.

This clonotype was detected only a few times. The V and J genes are TRBV19 and TRBJ2-4, with 10 bases aligning to TRBD2. The V gene's germline CDR1 is LNHDA and CDR2 SQIVND (reference sequence). The CDR3 is made up of 14 amino acids. With V trimmed by 4 bases and J by 3 bases, 0 bases remained unmatched. CDR3 nucleotide sequence: TGTGCCAGTAGTAAGCGGGAGGGCAAAAACATTCAGTACTTC. Protein product: CASSKREGKNIQYF.

At least ten counts were recorded for this clonotype. This chain joins TRBV12-3 or TRBV12-4 and TRBJ1-2; 9 bases are a match to TRBD1. There are 13 residues in the CDR3. J lost 4 bases, V lost 6 bases, and 3 bases had no gene match. DNA of the CDR3: TGTGCCAGCAGCTTGACAGGGGGCTATGGCTACACCTTC. It translates to CASSLTGGYGYTF.

This clonotype appeared many times. The rearrangement links TRBV29-1 to TRBJ1-4, with TRBD1 as a possible D gene (5 bases). The CDR3 runs 12 residues. Germline V gene data show CDR1 as SQVTM and CDR2 as ANQGSEA. The V gene lost 4 bases and the J gene lost 7 bases, with 10 bases spanning the gap. CDR3 in amino acids: CSVVGRGEKLFF. CDR3 sequence (DNA): TGCAGCGTTGTTGGGAGGGGTGAAAAACTGTTTTTT. The whole variable domain, remainder taken from reference TRBV29-1 and TRBJ1-4, is SAVISQKPSRDICQRGTSLTIQCQVDSQVTMMFWYRQQPGQSLTLIATANQGSEATYESGFVIDKFPISRPNLTFSTLTVSNMSPEDSSIYLCSVVGRGEKLFFGSGTQLSVL.

DNA for the CDR3: TGCGCCAGCAGCCAAGAGGGACTAGCGGGACTTAGCACAGATACGCAGTATTTT. Protein sequence: CASSQEGLAGLSTDTQYF. This chain joins TRBV4-3 and TRBJ2-3; 13 bases are shared with TRBD2. The germline V gene has CDR1 LGHNA and CDR2 YSLEER. This CDR3 is built from 18 residues. After removal of 0 bases from V and 0 bases from J, the junction contained 3 bases not matched to a gene.

The chain is built from TRBV7-7 and TRBJ2-3; possible D gene TRBD2, 5 bases. CDR3 length equals 15 residues. V lost 1 base and J 5 bases, leaving 13 bases between the germline ends. Germline loops: CDR1 SSHAT, CDR2 FNYEAQ (reference sequence). CDR3 region: CASSLVGSDGDTQYF. The CDR3 region has the DNA TGTGCCAGCAGCTTAGTTGGTAGCGACGGAGATACGCAGTATTTT. Variable domain in full (rest from reference TRBV7-7 and TRBJ2-3): GAGVSQSPRYKVTKRGQDVTLRCDPISSHATLYWYQQALGQGPEFLTYFNYEAQPDKSGLPSDRFSAERPEGSISTLTIQRTEQRDSAMYRCASSLVGSDGDTQYFGPGTRLTVL.

In its sample, this clonotype was seen a few times. V gene TRBV12-3 or TRBV12-4 combines with J gene TRBJ1-1; 7 bases match TRBD1. The trim removed 6 bases at V and 8 bases at J, leaving 6 bases unmatched. The CDR3 has 12 residues. The CDR3 DNA follows: TGTGCCAGCAGCCCCCAGGGGGTAGAAGCTTTCTTT. This sequence encodes CASSPQGVEAFF.

This chain connects TRBV14 to TRBJ1-6; TRBD1 aligns across 9 bases. From germline, CDR1 is SGHDN and CDR2 FVKESK. With V trimmed by 4 bases and J by 7 bases, 2 bases remained unmatched. This CDR3 comprises 14 residues. This chain's CDR3 is CASSPTGGNSPLHF. The CDR3 DNA follows: TGTGCCAGCAGCCCGACAGGGGGGAATTCACCCCTCCACTTT. The full variable domain, its missing parts supplied by reference TRBV14 and TRBJ1-6, is EAGVTQFPSHSVIEKGQTVTLRCDPISGHDNLYWYRRVMGKEIKFLLHFVKESKQDESGMPNNRFLAERTGGTYSTLKVQPAELEDSGVYFCASSPTGGNSPLHFGNGTRLTVT.

The chain combines TRBV28 with TRBJ1-1, with D possibly TRBD1 on 6 matching bases. In germline, CDR1 is MDHEN, CDR2 SYDVKM. The CDR3 loop spans 12 amino acids. V gave up 10 bases and J gave up 3 bases, with 12 bases separating them. CDR3 loop: CAIQRGYTEAFF. In DNA, the CDR3 is TGTGCCATCCAAAGGGGGTACACTGAAGCTTTCTTT.

This clonotype has a handful of counts. The CDR3 bases are TGTGCCAGTAGTATATCCACCCCAGATGAGCAGTTCTTC. The encoded protein is CASSISTPDEQFF. The V and J genes are TRBV19 and TRBJ2-1; D remains ambiguous. The V gene's germline CDR1 is LNHDA and CDR2 SQIVND (reference sequence). Deletions cut 2 bases from V and 8 bases from J, with 10 bases between. The CDR3 extends over 13 amino acids.